The rows below give T cell receptor beta chains drawn from one sample of a study of blood T cell repertoires in COVID-19. The table came from immunoSEQ multiplex PCR; TCRdb's copy has only in-frame clones and leaves some out. The data hold tens of thousands of clones, with approximately 74% observed a single time. The source material was peripheral blood. These receptors were obtained from a human donor with acute or convalescent COVID-19. The donor label of this sample is uncertain. CDR3s include the opening cysteine and the closing phenylalanine or tryptophan. The D gene is left open where the match is weak. Rows may omit the clone size; those that give it use once, few, many or a size class.

D gene	V gene	clone size	J gene	CDR3 protein	CDR3 DNA
-	TRBV6-5	once	TRBJ1-6	CATRDIQQYNSPLHF	TGTGCCACCCGGGACATCCAACAGTATAATTCACCCCTCCACTTT
-	TRBV19	-	TRBJ1-5	CASQGWDNQPQHF	TGTGCCAGTCAGGGATGGGACAATCAGCCCCAGCATTTT
-	TRBV29-1	-	TRBJ1-1	CSVDVRGVNTEAFF	TGCAGCGTTGACGTAAGGGGTGTGAACACTGAAGCTTTCTTT
-	TRBV7-8	-	TRBJ1-5	CASSPSNQPQHF	TGTGCCAGCAGCCCGAGTAATCAGCCCCAGCATTTT
-	TRBV18	-	TRBJ2-2	CASSRVRGPNTGELFF	TGTGCCAGCTCACGAGTAAGGGGCCCGAACACCGGGGAGCTGTTTTTT
-	TRBV12-3/TRBV12-4	-	TRBJ2-1	CASSERDEQFF	TGTGCCAGCAGTGAGCGGGATGAGCAGTTCTTC
-	TRBV5-1	few	TRBJ2-1	CASSELDRQFF	TGCGCCAGCAGCGAATTAGACAGGCAGTTCTTC
-	TRBV19	-	TRBJ2-5	CASSIGPGETQYF	TGTGCCAGTAGTATAGGGCCCGGGGAGACCCAGTACTTC
TRBD1	TRBV6-1	-	TRBJ2-7	CASSDTGGSYEQYF	TGTGCCAGCAGTGATACAGGGGGCTCCTACGAGCAGTACTTC
-	TRBV3-1/TRBV3-2	few	TRBJ1-3	CASSRAEQGYGNTIYF	TGTGCCAGCAGCCGAGCCGAACAGGGATACGGAAACACCATATATTTT
TRBD1	TRBV2	many	TRBJ1-4	CASSLRQGRNEKLFF	TGTGCCAGCAGCCTAAGACAGGGGAGAAATGAAAAACTGTTTTTT
-	TRBV13	-	TRBJ2-2	CASSYGVNTGELFF	TGTGCCAGCAGCTACGGGGTAAACACCGGGGAGCTGTTTTTT
-	TRBV19	-	TRBJ1-5	CASSLDRYSNQPQHF	TGTGCCAGTAGTCTTGACAGGTATAGCAATCAGCCCCAGCATTTT
-	TRBV5-6	-	TRBJ2-5	CASSTVRGSWETQYF	TGTGCCAGCAGCACCGTGAGGGGGTCGTGGGAGACCCAGTACTTC
-	TRBV6-5	-	TRBJ2-2	CASSRQANTGELFF	TGTGCCAGCAGTAGACAGGCGAACACCGGGGAGCTGTTTTTT
TRBD2	TRBV24-1	-	TRBJ2-7	CATSDLPAGEGEQYF	TGTGCCACCAGTGATTTGCCCGCGGGGGAGGGCGAGCAGTACTTC
-	TRBV5-5	-	TRBJ1-2	CASSLSGNYGYTF	TGTGCCAGCAGCTTGTCAGGGAACTATGGCTACACCTTC
TRBD1	TRBV20-1	few	TRBJ1-2	CSASPGQAVTF	TGCAGTGCTTCCCCGGGACAGGCGGTCACCTTC
TRBD1	TRBV19	-	TRBJ2-3	CASKSGTGSQTQYF	TGTGCCAGTAAATCCGGGACAGGGTCGCAGACGCAGTATTTT
TRBD1	TRBV6-5	-	TRBJ1-1	CASSFRDRVRVFF	TGTGCCAGCAGTTTCCGGGACAGGGTCCGCGTTTTCTTT
TRBD2	TRBV5-4	-	TRBJ2-2	CASSLGTSGSTGELFF	TGTGCCAGCAGCTTGGGGACTAGCGGGAGCACCGGGGAGCTGTTTTTT
TRBD1	TRBV7-2	few	TRBJ1-1	CASSPRTGPTEAFF	TGTGCCAGCAGCCCGAGGACAGGGCCCACTGAAGCTTTCTTT
-	TRBV11-2	few	TRBJ2-1	CASSLLSGYNEQFF	TGTGCCAGCAGCTTACTAAGCGGATACAATGAGCAGTTCTTC
TRBD1	TRBV19	-	TRBJ2-2	CASSLHRDREARELFF	TGTGCCAGTAGTTTACACCGGGACAGGGAGGCGAGGGAGCTGTTTTTT
TRBD2	TRBV7-2	-	TRBJ2-1	CASSLVGLAGYNEQFF	TGTGCCAGCAGCTTAGTGGGTCTAGCGGGATACAATGAGCAGTTCTTC
-	TRBV6-5	-	TRBJ1-1	CASWGGTEAFF	TGTGCCAGCTGGGGGGGAACTGAAGCTTTCTTT
-	TRBV28	-	TRBJ2-3	CASSFSGGLSTDTQYF	TGTGCCAGCAGTTTTTCCGGGGGACTTAGCACAGATACGCAGTATTTT
-	TRBV10-3	-	TRBJ2-4	CAISESFGGPIRQYF	TGTGCCATCAGTGAGTCCTTCGGAGGGCCAATTCGGCAGTACTTC
TRBD2	TRBV6-6	-	TRBJ2-2	CASISGTLGTGELFF	TGTGCCAGCATTAGCGGGACACTAGGCACCGGGGAGCTGTTTTTT
TRBD1	TRBV28	-	TRBJ1-5	CASRSPGQGYQPQHF	TGTGCCAGCAGATCTCCGGGACAGGGATATCAGCCCCAGCATTTT
-	TRBV3-1/TRBV3-2	once	TRBJ1-3	CASSQLGAGTIYF	TGTGCCAGCAGCCAATTGGGCGCGGGTACCATATATTTT
TRBD1	TRBV7-9	-	TRBJ1-1	CASSFRTGDTEAFF	TGTGCCAGCAGCTTTAGGACAGGGGATACTGAAGCTTTCTTT
-	TRBV5-1	once	TRBJ1-2	CASRQLQGHYGYTF	TGCGCCAGCAGGCAGCTACAGGGTCACTATGGCTACACCTTC
-	TRBV11-2	-	TRBJ1-6	CASSRTDNYNSPLHF	TGTGCCAGCAGCCGGACAGATAACTATAATTCACCCCTCCACTTT
TRBD1	TRBV19	-	TRBJ1-1	CASNSRGRGNTEAFF	TGTGCCAGTAATAGCAGGGGGCGCGGGAACACTGAAGCTTTCTTT
-	TRBV4-2	few	TRBJ1-5	CASSQGQANQPQHF	TGTGCCAGCAGCCAAGGACAGGCCAATCAGCCCCAGCATTTT
TRBD1	TRBV15	-	TRBJ1-4	CATSKPGQGNEKLFF	TGTGCCACCAGCAAACCGGGACAGGGGAATGAAAAACTGTTTTTT
-	TRBV9	-	TRBJ1-2	CASSALELGRGNYGYTF	TGTGCCAGCAGCGCCCTTGAACTAGGCCGGGGAAACTATGGCTACACCTTC
-	TRBV19	few	TRBJ2-1	CASNQGPNEQFF	TGTGCCAGTAACCAGGGGCCCAATGAGCAGTTCTTC
-	TRBV7-9	-	TRBJ2-1	CASSSDPGGPGSSYNEQFF	TGTGCCAGCAGCTCGGACCCAGGGGGGCCGGGTAGCTCCTACAATGAGCAGTTCTTC
TRBD1	TRBV30	-	TRBJ1-1	CAFSQGAGYTEAFF	TGTGCCTTCTCACAGGGGGCGGGATACACTGAAGCTTTCTTT
-	TRBV18	-	TRBJ2-5	CASRQPSPQETQYF	TGTGCCAGCCGACAGCCTTCCCCCCAAGAGACCCAGTACTTC
TRBD1	TRBV29-1	few	TRBJ1-6	CSAGTGVDSPLHF	TGCAGCGCCGGGACAGGGGTCGATTCACCCCTCCACTTT
-	TRBV6-5	-	TRBJ1-1	CASSYSGVWAEAFF	TGTGCCAGCAGTTACTCCGGGGTGTGGGCTGAAGCTTTCTTT
-	TRBV5-1	-	TRBJ1-4	CASSLGRGNEKLFF	TGCGCCAGCAGCTTGGGTAGGGGTAATGAAAAACTGTTTTTT
TRBD1	TRBV10-3	-	TRBJ1-6	CAISDGQGNSPLHF	TGTGCCATCAGTGACGGACAGGGAAATTCACCCCTCCACTTT
TRBD2	TRBV7-6	few	TRBJ2-3	CASNLAATSTDTQYF	TGTGCCAGCAACCTAGCGGCGACTAGCACAGATACGCAGTATTTT
TRBD1	TRBV5-1	-	TRBJ1-2	CASSFTPGTEYGYTF	TGCGCCAGCAGCTTTACCCCCGGGACAGAGTATGGCTACACCTTC
TRBD1	TRBV6-4	-	TRBJ2-3	CASSEQGTGTDTQYF	TGTGCCAGCAGTGAACAGGGGACGGGCACAGATACGCAGTATTTT
-	TRBV7-9	-	TRBJ1-1	CASSLGSRATMNTEAFF	TGTGCCAGCAGCTTAGGTTCCCGAGCGACGATGAACACTGAAGCTTTCTTT
-	TRBV11-3	-	TRBJ2-2	CASSLDRGELFF	TGTGCCAGCAGCTTAGATCGGGGGGAGCTGTTTTTT
TRBD1	TRBV7-2	-	TRBJ2-4	CASSLKPGQQSIQYF	TGTGCCAGCAGCTTGAAACCGGGACAGCAGTCCATTCAGTACTTC